This T cell receptor beta chain was captured by sequencing in a study of CD8 T cells in ankylosing spondylitis. This clonotype was detected many times. As yet, its antigen is unknown. Study-wide points: Disease-linked clones proved CD8+ and comparatively uncommon in peripheral blood. Blood of patients with ankylosing spondylitis appeared to be characterized by a TCR beta motif of fewer than 10 highly homologous variants.

One entry per CDR3 protein, called by TCRdb with MiXCR from the 5' RACE reads. This table holds around 35,000 distinct CDR3 sequences, about an eighth found once. Germline V CDR1 and CDR2: DFQATT, SNEGSKA (reference sequence). This CDR3 region has 13 residues. The trim removed 6 bases at V and 1 base at J, leaving 5 bases unmatched. This receptor was taken from a male donor with ankylosing spondylitis. Material for sequencing was synovial fluid, either unsorted or a sorted T cell fraction (not recorded which). The rearrangement uses TRBV20-1 and TRBJ1-1, with TRBD1 identical over 7 bases. The CDR3 sequence is CSAITGENTEAFF. The CDR3, as DNA: TGCAGTGCCATAACAGGGGAGAACACTGAAGCTTTCTTT.